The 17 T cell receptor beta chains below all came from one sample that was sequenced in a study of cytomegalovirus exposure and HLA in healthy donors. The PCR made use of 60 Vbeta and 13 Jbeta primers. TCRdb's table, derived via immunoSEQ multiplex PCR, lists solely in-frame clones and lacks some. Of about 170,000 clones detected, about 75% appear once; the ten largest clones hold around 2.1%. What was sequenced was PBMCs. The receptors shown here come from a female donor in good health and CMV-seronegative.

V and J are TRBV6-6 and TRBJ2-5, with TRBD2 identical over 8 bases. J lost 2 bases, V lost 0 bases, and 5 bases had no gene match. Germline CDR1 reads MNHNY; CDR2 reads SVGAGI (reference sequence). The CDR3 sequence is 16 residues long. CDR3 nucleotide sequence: TGTGCCAGCAGTTACTCGCTGACGGGGGGGCAAGAGACCCAGTACTTC. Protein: CASSYSLTGGQETQYF.

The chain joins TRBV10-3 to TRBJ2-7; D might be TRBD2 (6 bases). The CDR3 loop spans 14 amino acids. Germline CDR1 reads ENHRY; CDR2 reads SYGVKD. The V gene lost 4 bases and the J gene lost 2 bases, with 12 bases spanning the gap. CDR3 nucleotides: TGTGCCATCAGTGTGCGGGACGCTGCCTACGAGCAGTACTTC. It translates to CAISVRDAAYEQYF.

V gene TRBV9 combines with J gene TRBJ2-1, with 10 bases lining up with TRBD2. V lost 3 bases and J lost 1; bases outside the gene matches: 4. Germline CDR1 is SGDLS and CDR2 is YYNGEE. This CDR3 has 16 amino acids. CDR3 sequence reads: CASSAKLAGSYNEQFF. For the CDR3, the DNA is TGTGCCAGCAGCGCCAAACTAGCGGGATCCTACAATGAGCAGTTCTTC.

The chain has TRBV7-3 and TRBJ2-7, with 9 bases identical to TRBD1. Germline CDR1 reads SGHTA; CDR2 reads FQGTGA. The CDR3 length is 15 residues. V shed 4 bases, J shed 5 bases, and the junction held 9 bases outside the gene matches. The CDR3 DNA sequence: TGTGCCAGCAGCTCATCACCGGGACAGGGAAACGAGCAGTACTTC. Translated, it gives CASSSSPGQGNEQYF.

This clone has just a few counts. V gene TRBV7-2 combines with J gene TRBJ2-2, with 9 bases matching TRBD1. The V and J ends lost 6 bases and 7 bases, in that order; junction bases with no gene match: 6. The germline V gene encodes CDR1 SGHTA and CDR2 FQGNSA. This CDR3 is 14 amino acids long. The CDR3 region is CASRPGQGYGELFF. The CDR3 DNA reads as TGTGCCAGCAGGCCGGGACAGGGATACGGGGAGCTGTTTTTT.

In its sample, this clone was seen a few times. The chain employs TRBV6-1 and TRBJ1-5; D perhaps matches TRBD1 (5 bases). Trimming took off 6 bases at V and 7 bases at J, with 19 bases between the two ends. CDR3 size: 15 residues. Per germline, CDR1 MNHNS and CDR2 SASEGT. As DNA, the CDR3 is TGTGCCAGCAGGCACACGGGGGGAAGGTGGCAGCCCCAGCATTTT. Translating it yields CASRHTGGRWQPQHF.

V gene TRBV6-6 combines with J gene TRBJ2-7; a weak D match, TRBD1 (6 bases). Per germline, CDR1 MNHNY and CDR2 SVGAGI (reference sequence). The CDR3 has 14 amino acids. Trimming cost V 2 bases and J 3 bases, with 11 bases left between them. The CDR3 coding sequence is TGTGCCAGCAGTTACCGGGACACAAGCTACGAGCAGTACTTC. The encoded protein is CASSYRDTSYEQYF.

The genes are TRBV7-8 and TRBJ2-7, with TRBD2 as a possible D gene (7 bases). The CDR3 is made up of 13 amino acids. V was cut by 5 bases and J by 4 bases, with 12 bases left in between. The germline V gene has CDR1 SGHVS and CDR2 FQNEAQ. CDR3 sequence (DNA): TGTGCCAGCAGCCCGCGGGGGCGGTACGAGCAGTACTTC. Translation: CASSPRGRYEQYF.

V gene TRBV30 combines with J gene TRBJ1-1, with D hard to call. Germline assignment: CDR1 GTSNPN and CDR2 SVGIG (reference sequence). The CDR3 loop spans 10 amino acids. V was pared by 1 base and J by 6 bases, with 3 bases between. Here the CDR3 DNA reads TGTGCCTGGAGTGGCGCTGAAGCTTTCTTT. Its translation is CAWSGAEAFF.

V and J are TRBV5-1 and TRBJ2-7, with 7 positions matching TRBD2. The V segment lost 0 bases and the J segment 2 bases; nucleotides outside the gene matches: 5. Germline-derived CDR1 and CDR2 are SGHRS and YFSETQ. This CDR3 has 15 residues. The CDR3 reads CASSLEGLAAYEQYF. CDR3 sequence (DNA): TGCGCCAGCAGCTTGGAAGGGCTAGCGGCCTACGAGCAGTACTTC.

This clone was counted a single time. The DNA for the CDR3 is TGCAGCGTTGAGCTAGCGCGCGAGCAGTACTTC. This gives the protein CSVELAREQYF. The chain recombines TRBV29-1 with TRBJ2-7; a weak D match, TRBD2 (6 bases). V was cut by 3 bases and J by 6 bases, with 9 bases left in between. The V gene's germline CDR1 is SQVTM and CDR2 ANQGSEA. The CDR3 contains 11 residues.

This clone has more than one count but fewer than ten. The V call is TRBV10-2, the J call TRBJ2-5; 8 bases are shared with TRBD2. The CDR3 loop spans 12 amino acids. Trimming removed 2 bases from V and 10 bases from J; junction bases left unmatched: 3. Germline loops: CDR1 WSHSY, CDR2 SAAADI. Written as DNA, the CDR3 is TGCGCCAGCAGTGAGACGGGACTAGTCCAGTACTTC. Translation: CASSETGLVQYF.

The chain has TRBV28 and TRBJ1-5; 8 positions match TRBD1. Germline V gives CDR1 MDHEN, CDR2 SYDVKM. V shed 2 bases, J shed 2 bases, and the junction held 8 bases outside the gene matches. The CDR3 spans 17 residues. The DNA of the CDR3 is TGTGCCAGCAGTTTAAGTGCAGGGGGCGAAGGCAATCAGCCCCAGCATTTT. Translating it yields CASSLSAGGEGNQPQHF.

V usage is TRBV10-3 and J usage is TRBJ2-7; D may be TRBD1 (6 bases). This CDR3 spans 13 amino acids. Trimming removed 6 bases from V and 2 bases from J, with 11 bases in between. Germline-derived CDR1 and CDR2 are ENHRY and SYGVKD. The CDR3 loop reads CAIRPRDTYEQYF. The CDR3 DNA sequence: TGTGCCATCAGGCCCCGGGACACCTACGAGCAGTACTTC.

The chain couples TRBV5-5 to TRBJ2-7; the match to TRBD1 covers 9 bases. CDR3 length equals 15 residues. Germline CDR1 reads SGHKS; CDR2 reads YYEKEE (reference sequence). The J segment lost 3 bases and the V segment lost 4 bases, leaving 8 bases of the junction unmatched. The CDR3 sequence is CASSRQGQGFYEQYF. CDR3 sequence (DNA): TGTGCCAGCAGCCGACAGGGACAGGGTTTCTACGAGCAGTACTTC. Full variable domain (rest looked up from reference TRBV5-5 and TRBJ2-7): DAGVTQSPTHLIKTRGQQVTLRCSPISGHKSVSWYQQVLGQGPQFIFQYYEKEERGRGNFPDRFSARQFPNYSSELNVNALLLGDSALYLCASSRQGQGFYEQYFGPGTRLTVT.

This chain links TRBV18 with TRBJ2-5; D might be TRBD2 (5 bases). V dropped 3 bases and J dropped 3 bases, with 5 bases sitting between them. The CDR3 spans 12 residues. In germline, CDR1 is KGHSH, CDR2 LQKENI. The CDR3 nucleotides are TGTGCCAGCTCACCGAGGGAAGAGACCCAGTACTTC. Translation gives CASSPREETQYF.

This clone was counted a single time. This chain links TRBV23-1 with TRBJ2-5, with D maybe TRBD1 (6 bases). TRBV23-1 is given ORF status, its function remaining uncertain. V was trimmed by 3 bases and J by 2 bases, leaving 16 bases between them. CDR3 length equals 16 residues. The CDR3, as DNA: TGCGCCAGCAGTCAGGGGCAGGGGTTTCATCAAGAGACCCAGTACTTC. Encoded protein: CASSQGQGFHQETQYF.